This T cell receptor beta chain originates from a study of CD8 T cells in Susac syndrome. Study information: Patients with Susac syndrome were therapy-naive, on corticosteroids, or on intravenous immunoglobulin alone at blood draw.

Notes on this clonotype: Its antigen is unidentified.

Trimming stripped 5 bases from V and 8 bases from J, with 7 bases between. The CDR3 extends over 11 amino acids. Germline assignment: CDR1 SGHTA and CDR2 FQGTGA. Findings and limits, study-wide: The study conceded that its TCR sequencing and HLA analysis involved relatively few individuals.

Random hexamers were used to reverse transcribe about 0.5 to 1 ug of RNA. MiXCR was run by TCRdb on the immunoSEQ multiplex PCR reads, yielding one entry per CDR3 protein. The data contain about 240,000 distinct CDR3 sequences, almost 97% of them singletons. What was sequenced was CD4+ T cells from PBMCs. The V call is TRBV7-3, the J call TRBJ2-1; D call uncertain. This sequence was found in a human donor with Susac syndrome. CDR3 protein: CASSQWDEQFF. CDR3 bases: TGTGCCAGCAGCCAGTGGGATGAGCAGTTCTTC.